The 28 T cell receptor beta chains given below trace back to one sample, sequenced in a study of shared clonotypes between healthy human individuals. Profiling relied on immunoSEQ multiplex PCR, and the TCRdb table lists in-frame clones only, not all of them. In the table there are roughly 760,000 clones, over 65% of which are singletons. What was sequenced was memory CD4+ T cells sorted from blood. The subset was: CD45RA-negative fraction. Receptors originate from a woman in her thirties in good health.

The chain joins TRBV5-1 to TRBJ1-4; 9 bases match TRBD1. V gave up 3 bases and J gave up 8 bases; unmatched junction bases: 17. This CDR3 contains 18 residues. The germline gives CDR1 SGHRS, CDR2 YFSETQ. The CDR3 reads CASSYTGTGSRPGEKLFF. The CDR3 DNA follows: TGCGCCAGCAGCTATACCGGGACAGGGTCTCGTCCGGGCGAAAAACTGTTTTTT.

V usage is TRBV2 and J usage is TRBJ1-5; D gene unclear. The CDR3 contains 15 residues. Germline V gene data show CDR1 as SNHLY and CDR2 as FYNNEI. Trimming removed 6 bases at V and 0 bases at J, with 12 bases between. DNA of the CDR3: TGTGCCAGCAGGAAGGGAATAAATAGCAATCAGCCCCAGCATTTT. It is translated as CASRKGINSNQPQHF.

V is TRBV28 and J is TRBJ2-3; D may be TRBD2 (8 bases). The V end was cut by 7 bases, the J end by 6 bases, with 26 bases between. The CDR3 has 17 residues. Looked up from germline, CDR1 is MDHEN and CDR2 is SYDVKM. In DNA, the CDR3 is TGTGCCAGCACCCCCGGGAGGGGGCGAGTGGTAGCTGATACGCAGTATTTT. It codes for CASTPGRGRVVADTQYF.

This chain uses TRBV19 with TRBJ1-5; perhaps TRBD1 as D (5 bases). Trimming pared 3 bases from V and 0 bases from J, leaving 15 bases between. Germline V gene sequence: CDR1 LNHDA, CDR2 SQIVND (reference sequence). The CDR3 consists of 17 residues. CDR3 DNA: TGTGCCAGTAGTATGGGGACGACTGGTTATAGCAATCAGCCCCAGCATTTT. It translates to CASSMGTTGYSNQPQHF.

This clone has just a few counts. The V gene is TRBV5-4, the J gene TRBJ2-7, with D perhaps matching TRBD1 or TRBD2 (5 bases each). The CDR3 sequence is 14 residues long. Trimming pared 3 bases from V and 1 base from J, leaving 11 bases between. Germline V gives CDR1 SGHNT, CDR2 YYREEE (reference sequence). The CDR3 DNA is TGTGCCAGCAGCTCTGACAGCGGATCCTACGAGCAGTACTTC. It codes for CASSSDSGSYEQYF.

CDR3 DNA sequence: TGCGCCAGCAGCTTGATGTCTAGCGGGAGTAGTGAGCAGTTCTTC. Protein: CASSLMSSGSSEQFF. The V and J genes are TRBV5-1 and TRBJ2-1; TRBD2 aligns across 10 bases. The junction had 7 bases not matched to a gene; V was cut back by 1 base and J by 9 bases. This CDR3 spans 15 amino acids. CDR1 SGHRS and CDR2 YFSETQ come from the germline V gene.

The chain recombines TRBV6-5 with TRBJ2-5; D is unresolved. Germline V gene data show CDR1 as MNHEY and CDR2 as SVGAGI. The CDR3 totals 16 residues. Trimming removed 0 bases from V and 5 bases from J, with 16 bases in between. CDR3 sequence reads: CASSYSNVVRTETQYF. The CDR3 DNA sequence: TGTGCCAGCAGTTACTCGAATGTTGTGAGGACGGAGACCCAGTACTTC.

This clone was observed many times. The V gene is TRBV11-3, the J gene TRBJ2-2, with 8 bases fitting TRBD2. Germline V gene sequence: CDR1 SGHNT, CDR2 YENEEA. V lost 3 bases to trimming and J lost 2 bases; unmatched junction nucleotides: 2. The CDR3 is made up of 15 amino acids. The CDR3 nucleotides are TGTGCCAGCAGCTTCGGACTAGCAAACACCGGGGAGCTGTTTTTT. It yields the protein CASSFGLANTGELFF.

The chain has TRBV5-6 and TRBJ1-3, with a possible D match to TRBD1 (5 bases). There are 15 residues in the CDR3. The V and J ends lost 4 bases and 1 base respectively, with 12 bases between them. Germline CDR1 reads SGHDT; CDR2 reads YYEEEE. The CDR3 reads CASSRRTFSGNTIYF. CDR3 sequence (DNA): TGTGCCAGCAGCCGACGGACATTTTCTGGAAACACCATATATTTT.

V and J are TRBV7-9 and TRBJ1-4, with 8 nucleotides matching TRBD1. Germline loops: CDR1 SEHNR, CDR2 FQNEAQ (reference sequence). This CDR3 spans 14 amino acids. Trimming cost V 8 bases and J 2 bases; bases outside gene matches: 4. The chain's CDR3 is CASGRGQTNEKLFF. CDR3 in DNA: TGTGCCAGCGGCAGGGGGCAGACTAATGAAAAACTGTTTTTT.

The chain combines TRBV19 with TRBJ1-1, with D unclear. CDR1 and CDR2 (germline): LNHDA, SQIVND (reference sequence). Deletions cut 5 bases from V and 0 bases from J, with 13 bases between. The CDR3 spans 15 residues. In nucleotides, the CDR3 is TGTGCCAGTAGTTTTACCAGGTCGTTGAACACTGAAGCTTTCTTT. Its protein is CASSFTRSLNTEAFF.

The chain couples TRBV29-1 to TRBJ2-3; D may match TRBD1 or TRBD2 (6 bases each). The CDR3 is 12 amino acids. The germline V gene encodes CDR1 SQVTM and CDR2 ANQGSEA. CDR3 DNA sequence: TGCAGTGGGGGGCAGGGCACAGATACGCAGTATTTT. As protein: CSGGQGTDTQYF.

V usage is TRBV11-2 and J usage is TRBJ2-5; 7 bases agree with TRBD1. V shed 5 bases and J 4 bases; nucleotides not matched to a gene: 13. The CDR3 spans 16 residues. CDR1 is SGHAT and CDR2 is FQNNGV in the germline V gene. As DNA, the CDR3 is TGTGCCAGCAGCCCTAGACAGGGATTTCGCTTAGAGACCCAGTACTTC. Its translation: CASSPRQGFRLETQYF. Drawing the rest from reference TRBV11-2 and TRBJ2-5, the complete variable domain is EAGVAQSPRYKIIEKRQSVAFWCNPISGHATLYWYQQILGQGPKLLIQFQNNGVVDDSQLPKDRFSAERLKGVDSTLKIQPAKLEDSAVYLCASSPRQGFRLETQYFGPGTRLLVL.

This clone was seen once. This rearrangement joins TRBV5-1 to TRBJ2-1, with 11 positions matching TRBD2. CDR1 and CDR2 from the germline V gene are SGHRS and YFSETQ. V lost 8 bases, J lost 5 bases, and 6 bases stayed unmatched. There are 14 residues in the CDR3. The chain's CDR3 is CASAKTSGNNEQFF. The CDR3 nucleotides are TGCGCCAGTGCGAAGACTAGCGGGAACAATGAGCAGTTCTTC.

Here the CDR3 reads CASRPRQEYTEAFF. CDR3 sequence (DNA): TGTGCCAGCAGACCCCGCCAGGAATACACTGAAGCTTTCTTT. The genes are TRBV6-5 and TRBJ1-1; D remains ambiguous. The CDR3 is 14 residues long. V was trimmed by 6 bases and J by 3 bases, leaving 14 bases between them. Germline-derived CDR1 and CDR2 are MNHEY and SVGAGI.

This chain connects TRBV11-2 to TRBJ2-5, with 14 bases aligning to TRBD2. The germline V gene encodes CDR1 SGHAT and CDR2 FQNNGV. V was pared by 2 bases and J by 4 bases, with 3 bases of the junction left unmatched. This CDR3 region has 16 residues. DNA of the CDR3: TGTGCCAGCAGCTTACAGGGACTAGCGGGAGCAGAGACCCAGTACTTC. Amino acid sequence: CASSLQGLAGAETQYF.

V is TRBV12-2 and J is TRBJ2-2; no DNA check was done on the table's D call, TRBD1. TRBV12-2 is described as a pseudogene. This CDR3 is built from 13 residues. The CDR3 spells CASRRQNTGELFF. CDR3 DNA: TGTGCAAGTCGCCGACAGAACACCGGGGAGCTGTTTTTT.

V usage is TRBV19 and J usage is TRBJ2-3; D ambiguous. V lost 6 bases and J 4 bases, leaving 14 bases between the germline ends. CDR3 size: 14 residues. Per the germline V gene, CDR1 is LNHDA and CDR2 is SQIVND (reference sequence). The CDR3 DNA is TGTGCCAGTAGGACCAACGGTGCCGCAGATACGCAGTATTTT. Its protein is CASRTNGAADTQYF.

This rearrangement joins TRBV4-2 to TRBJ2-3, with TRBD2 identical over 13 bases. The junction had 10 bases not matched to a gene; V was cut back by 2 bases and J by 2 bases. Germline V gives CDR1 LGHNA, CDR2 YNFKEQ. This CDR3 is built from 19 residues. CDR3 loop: CASSQPGLAGRRPTDTQYF. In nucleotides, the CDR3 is TGTGCCAGCAGCCAACCGGGACTAGCGGGGAGACGTCCCACAGATACGCAGTATTTT.

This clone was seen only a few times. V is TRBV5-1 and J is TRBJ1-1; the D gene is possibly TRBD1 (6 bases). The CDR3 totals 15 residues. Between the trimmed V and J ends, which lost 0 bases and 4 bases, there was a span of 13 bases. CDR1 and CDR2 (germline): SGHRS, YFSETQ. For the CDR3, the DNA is TGCGCCAGCAGCTTGGAGTGGGGGGCGGTCACTGAAGCTTTCTTT. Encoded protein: CASSLEWGAVTEAFF.

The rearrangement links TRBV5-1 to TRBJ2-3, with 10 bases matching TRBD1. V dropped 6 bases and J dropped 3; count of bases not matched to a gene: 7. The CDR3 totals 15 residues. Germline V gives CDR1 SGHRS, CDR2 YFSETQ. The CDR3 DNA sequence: TGCGCCAGCACAATGGGGACAGGGGAAACAGATACGCAGTATTTT. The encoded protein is CASTMGTGETDTQYF.

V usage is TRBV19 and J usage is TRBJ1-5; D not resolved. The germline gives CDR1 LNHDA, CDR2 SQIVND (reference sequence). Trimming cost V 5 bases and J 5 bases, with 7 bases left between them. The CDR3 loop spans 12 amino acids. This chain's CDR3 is CASSPTDQPQHF. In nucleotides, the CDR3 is TGTGCCAGTAGTCCGACGGATCAGCCCCAGCATTTT.

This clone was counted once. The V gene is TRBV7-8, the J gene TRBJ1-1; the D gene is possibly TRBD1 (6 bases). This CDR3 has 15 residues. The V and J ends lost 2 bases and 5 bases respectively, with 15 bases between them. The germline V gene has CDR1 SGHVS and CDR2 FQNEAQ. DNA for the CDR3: TGTGCCAGCAGCTTAAGAGACAGGCCAGCAACTGAAGCTTTCTTT. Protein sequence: CASSLRDRPATEAFF.

CDR3 nucleotides: TGCAGCGTCGGTAGAAGAGGGGACCACGACAATGAGCAGTTCTTC. Amino acids: CSVGRRGDHDNEQFF. The chain carries TRBV29-1 and TRBJ2-1; D is tentatively TRBD1 or TRBD2 (5 bases each). CDR3 length: 15 residues. Germline V lookup: CDR1 SQVTM, CDR2 ANQGSEA. V lost 6 bases and J lost 5, with 20 bases in between.

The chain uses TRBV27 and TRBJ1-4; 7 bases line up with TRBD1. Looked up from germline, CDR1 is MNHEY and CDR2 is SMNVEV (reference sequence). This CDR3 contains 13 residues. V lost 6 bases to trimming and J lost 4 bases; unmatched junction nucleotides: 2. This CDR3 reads CASRGQLNEKLFF. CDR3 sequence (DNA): TGTGCCAGCAGGGGACAGCTTAATGAAAAACTGTTTTTT.

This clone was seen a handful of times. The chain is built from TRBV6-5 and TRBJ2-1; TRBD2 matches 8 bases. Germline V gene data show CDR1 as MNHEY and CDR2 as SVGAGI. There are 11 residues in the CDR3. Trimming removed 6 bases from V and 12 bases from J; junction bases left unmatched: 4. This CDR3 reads CASSRGGGQFF. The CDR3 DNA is TGTGCCAGCAGCCGGGGGGGCGGGCAGTTCTTC.

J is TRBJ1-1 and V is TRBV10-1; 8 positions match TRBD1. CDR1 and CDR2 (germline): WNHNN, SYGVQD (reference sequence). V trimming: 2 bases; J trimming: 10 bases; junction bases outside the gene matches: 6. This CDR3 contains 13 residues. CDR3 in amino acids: CASSEQDREAAFF. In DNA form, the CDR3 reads TGCGCCAGCAGTGAGCAGGACAGGGAGGCAGCTTTCTTT.

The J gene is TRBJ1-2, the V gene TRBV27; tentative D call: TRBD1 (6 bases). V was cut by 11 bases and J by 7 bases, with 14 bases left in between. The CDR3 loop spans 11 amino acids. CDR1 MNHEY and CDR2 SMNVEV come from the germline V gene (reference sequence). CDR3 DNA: TGTGCCCGCGGGGGGCGGGGTGGCTACACCTTC. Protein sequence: CARGGRGGYTF.